A selection of T cell receptor beta chains follows, all from one sample in a study of T cells after posttransplantation cyclophosphamide. Here immunoSEQ multiplex PCR was the method, and the copy in TCRdb shows in-frame clones only, minus some. The repertoire holds some 6,000 clones, with 82% as singletons. Sample: CD4+ T cells sorted from blood, taken 350 to 370 days after allogeneic stem cell transplant with posttransplant cyclophosphamide. Receptors were obtained from a male patient aged 45-59 years who received an allogeneic stem cell transplant from a related donor and was CMV-positive. Some of these T cells may belong to the graft donor. Each CDR3 is given with its conserved first and last residue. The order of the fields is CDR3 protein, CDR3 DNA, clone size, V gene, D gene, J gene. A D gene is named only where the DNA matches it firmly. Not every row has a clone size; where given, it reads once, few, many or a size class.

CDR3 protein: CSCWGLFTDTQYF
CDR3 DNA: TGCAGCTGCTGGGGGCTATTCACAGATACGCAGTATTTT
clone size: .
V gene: TRBV29-1
D gene: .
J gene: TRBJ2-3

CDR3 protein: CASRPKPGLAVSGQYF
CDR3 DNA: TGTGCCAGCAGACCTAAACCGGGACTAGCGGTCTCTGGCCAGTACTTC
clone size: once
V gene: TRBV7-9
D gene: TRBD2
J gene: TRBJ2-5

CDR3 protein: CASSESGTATGELFF
CDR3 DNA: TGTGCCAGCAGTGAAAGTGGGACTGCCACCGGGGAGCTGTTTTTT
clone size: .
V gene: TRBV6-1
D gene: .
J gene: TRBJ2-2

CDR3 protein: CASSYVSGGRPHEQYF
CDR3 DNA: TGTGCCAGCAGTTACGTATCAGGGGGTCGTCCCCACGAGCAGTACTTC
clone size: .
V gene: TRBV6-5
D gene: TRBD1
J gene: TRBJ2-7

CDR3 protein: CASSYFIFSGANVLTF
CDR3 DNA: TGTGCCAGCAGTTACTTTATCTTCTCTGGGGCCAACGTCCTGACTTTC
clone size: few
V gene: TRBV6-5
D gene: .
J gene: TRBJ2-6

CDR3 protein: CASSLGTGLTGYTF
CDR3 DNA: TGTGCCAGCAGCTTAGGAACAGGCCTAACAGGCTACACCTTC
clone size: .
V gene: TRBV7-8
D gene: .
J gene: TRBJ1-2

CDR3 protein: CASSFLSVGGRADTQYF
CDR3 DNA: TGTGCCAGCAGCTTTCTTTCGGTCGGGGGGCGAGCAGATACGCAGTATTTT
clone size: .
V gene: TRBV7-2
D gene: .
J gene: TRBJ2-3

CDR3 protein: CASSLSTTNEKLFF
CDR3 DNA: TGCGCCAGCAGCTTGTCCACAACTAATGAAAAACTGTTTTTT
clone size: .
V gene: TRBV5-1
D gene: .
J gene: TRBJ1-4

CDR3 protein: CASSEFDGYTF
CDR3 DNA: TGTGCCAGCAGTGAGTTCGATGGCTACACCTTC
clone size: .
V gene: TRBV25-1
D gene: .
J gene: TRBJ1-2

CDR3 protein: CASSPGQGYEQYF
CDR3 DNA: TGTGCCAGCAGCCCCGGACAGGGTTACGAGCAGTACTTC
clone size: .
V gene: TRBV11-3
D gene: TRBD1
J gene: TRBJ2-7

CDR3 protein: CASSLANRGGAFF
CDR3 DNA: TGTGCCAGCAGCTTGGCAAACAGGGGGGGAGCTTTCTTT
clone size: .
V gene: TRBV5-4
D gene: TRBD1
J gene: TRBJ1-1

CDR3 protein: CAISGSGQPQHF
CDR3 DNA: TGTGCCATCAGTGGGAGCGGCCAGCCCCAGCATTTT
clone size: .
V gene: TRBV10-3
D gene: .
J gene: TRBJ1-5

CDR3 protein: CASSPPRGSEKLFF
CDR3 DNA: TGTGCCAGCAGCCCCCCCAGGGGTAGTGAAAAACTGTTTTTT
clone size: .
V gene: TRBV7-9
D gene: .
J gene: TRBJ1-4

CDR3 protein: CASSVGGTNEKLFF
CDR3 DNA: TGTGCCAGCAGCGTAGGAGGGACTAATGAAAAACTGTTTTTT
clone size: .
V gene: TRBV9
D gene: .
J gene: TRBJ1-4

CDR3 protein: CASSYSGGEIGYTF
CDR3 DNA: TGTGCCAGCAGTTACTCAGGGGGCGAGATTGGCTACACCTTC
clone size: .
V gene: TRBV6-6
D gene: TRBD1
J gene: TRBJ1-2

CDR3 protein: CASSFTRNTQMNTGELFF
CDR3 DNA: TGTGCCAGCAGCTTCACTAGAAATACTCAAATGAACACCGGGGAGCTGTTTTTT
clone size: .
V gene: TRBV7-9
D gene: .
J gene: TRBJ2-2

CDR3 protein: CAWSVGLEGEQFF
CDR3 DNA: TGTGCCTGGAGTGTAGGACTAGAAGGTGAGCAGTTCTTC
clone size: .
V gene: TRBV30
D gene: TRBD2
J gene: TRBJ2-1

CDR3 protein: CASSRDRGDTEAFF
CDR3 DNA: TGTGCCAGCAGCAGGGACAGGGGGGACACTGAAGCTTTCTTT
clone size: .
V gene: TRBV7-9
D gene: TRBD1
J gene: TRBJ1-1

CDR3 protein: CASSHGQGETQYF
CDR3 DNA: TGCGCCAGCAGCCATGGACAGGGAGAGACCCAGTACTTC
clone size: .
V gene: TRBV5-1
D gene: TRBD1
J gene: TRBJ2-5

CDR3 protein: CASSPPLQGPNTEAFF
CDR3 DNA: TGTGCCAGCTCACCGCCTTTACAGGGGCCGAACACTGAAGCTTTCTTT
clone size: .
V gene: TRBV18
D gene: TRBD1
J gene: TRBJ1-1

CDR3 protein: CASSQDGGLGNQPQHF
CDR3 DNA: TGCGCCAGCAGCCAAGACGGAGGGTTAGGCAATCAGCCCCAGCATTTT
clone size: .
V gene: TRBV4-1
D gene: .
J gene: TRBJ1-5

CDR3 protein: CASSLGMTSGTSEEQFF
CDR3 DNA: TGTGCCAGCAGCTTGGGTATGACTAGCGGGACCAGTGAGGAGCAGTTCTTC
clone size: .
V gene: TRBV5-8
D gene: TRBD2
J gene: TRBJ2-1

CDR3 protein: CASSPGTIYTDTQYF
CDR3 DNA: TGTGCCAGCAGCCCCGGGACTATTTACACAGATACGCAGTATTTT
clone size: .
V gene: TRBV5-8
D gene: TRBD2
J gene: TRBJ2-3

CDR3 protein: CASSLGGSDIQYF
CDR3 DNA: TGTGCCAGTAGTCTCGGGGGATCTGACATTCAGTACTTC
clone size: .
V gene: TRBV19
D gene: .
J gene: TRBJ2-4

CDR3 protein: CSVSVLTEAFF
CDR3 DNA: TGCAGCGTTAGCGTTTTGACTGAAGCTTTCTTT
clone size: .
V gene: TRBV29-1
D gene: .
J gene: TRBJ1-1

CDR3 protein: CASSLVAGGLSTDTQYF
CDR3 DNA: TGTGCCAGCAGCTTGGTAGCGGGGGGCCTTAGCACAGATACGCAGTATTTT
clone size: .
V gene: TRBV5-5
D gene: TRBD2
J gene: TRBJ2-3

CDR3 protein: CASSISGGAIADTQYF
CDR3 DNA: TGCGCCAGCAGCATTAGCGGGGGGGCGATCGCAGATACGCAGTATTTT
clone size: .
V gene: TRBV5-1
D gene: TRBD2
J gene: TRBJ2-3

CDR3 protein: CASSRGLAGADTQYF
CDR3 DNA: TGCGCCAGCAGCAGGGGACTAGCGGGTGCAGATACGCAGTATTTT
clone size: .
V gene: TRBV5-1
D gene: TRBD2
J gene: TRBJ2-3

CDR3 protein: CASSRRGASTEAFF
CDR3 DNA: TGTGCCAGCAGCCGACGGGGGGCCAGTACTGAAGCTTTCTTT
clone size: .
V gene: TRBV9
D gene: .
J gene: TRBJ1-1

CDR3 protein: CASSFRWGGSGYNEQFF
CDR3 DNA: TGTGCCAGCAGCTTCCGGTGGGGGGGGTCGGGTTACAATGAGCAGTTCTTC
clone size: .
V gene: TRBV11-2
D gene: TRBD2
J gene: TRBJ2-1

CDR3 protein: CASSLQGAQPGTEAFF
CDR3 DNA: TGTGCCAGCAGCTTGCAGGGGGCGCAGCCGGGCACTGAAGCTTTCTTT
clone size: .
V gene: TRBV5-6
D gene: TRBD1
J gene: TRBJ1-1

CDR3 protein: CASSMRRDGSSPLHF
CDR3 DNA: TGTGCCAGTAGTATGCGACGGGATGGTAGTTCACCCCTCCACTTT
clone size: .
V gene: TRBV19
D gene: .
J gene: TRBJ1-6

CDR3 protein: CASSLDRGGTEAFF
CDR3 DNA: TGTGCCAGCAGCTTGGATCGGGGGGGCACTGAAGCTTTCTTT
clone size: .
V gene: TRBV5-6
D gene: .
J gene: TRBJ1-1